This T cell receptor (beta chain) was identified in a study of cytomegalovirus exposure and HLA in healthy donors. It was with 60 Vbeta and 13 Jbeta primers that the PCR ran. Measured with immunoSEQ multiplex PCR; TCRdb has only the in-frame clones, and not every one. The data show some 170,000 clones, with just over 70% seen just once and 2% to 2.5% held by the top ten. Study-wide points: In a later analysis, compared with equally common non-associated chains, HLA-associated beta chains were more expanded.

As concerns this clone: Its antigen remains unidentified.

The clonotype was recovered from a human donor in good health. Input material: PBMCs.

CDR3 residues: CASSATGAPTGELFF. The CDR3 DNA sequence: TGTGCCAGCAGCGCAACAGGGGCCCCCACCGGGGAGCTGTTTTTT. The chain couples TRBV9 to TRBJ2-2, with 7 bases aligning to TRBD1. The CDR3 contains 15 residues. J was trimmed by 4 bases and V by 3 bases; bases with no gene match: 6. The germline CDR1 and CDR2 sequences are SGDLS and YYNGEE.